A single sample is the source of the 12 T cell receptor beta chains below, sequenced in a study of blood T cell repertoires in COVID-19 (dated by TCRdb to 2020 to 2022). Library creation used the immunoSEQ multiplex PCR assay. In its TCRdb copy, this immuneACCESS table keeps in-frame sequences only and misses some clones. Where compared with another copy, unresolved V genes explain less than half of these, and the others have no known cause. This sample comprises 140,000 or so clones, 84% of them detected only once. The ten largest account for roughly 10% of the sample. Sequencing input: peripheral blood. The source of these receptors is a man between 60 and 70 years old with active or convalescent COVID-19.

This chain uses TRBV7-2 with TRBJ2-2, with a weak D call TRBD1 (5 bases). The CDR3 is 16 amino acids. Per the germline V gene, CDR1 is SGHTA and CDR2 is FQGNSA. Trimming shortened V by 1 base and J by 0 bases, and 9 bases separated the two germline ends. The CDR3, as DNA: TGTGCCAGCAGCTTAGTGTGGGGCGCGAACACCGGGGAGCTGTTTTTT. Protein product: CASSLVWGANTGELFF.

The gene calls are TRBV11-2 and TRBJ1-2; 10 bases are shared with TRBD1. The length of the CDR3 is 15 residues. CDR1 is SGHAT and CDR2 is FQNNGV in the germline V gene. The ends lost 4 bases at V and 8 bases at J; junction bases unmatched: 10. This CDR3 is CASSSRDRGVEGYTF. The CDR3 DNA reads TGTGCCAGCAGCTCGCGGGACAGGGGTGTAGAGGGCTACACCTTC.

This rearrangement joins TRBV12-3 or TRBV12-4 to TRBJ1-1; possibly TRBD1 for D (5 bases). V gave up 7 bases and J gave up 4 bases, with 13 bases separating them. The CDR3 extends over 13 amino acids. DNA of the CDR3: TGTGCCAGCATCCAACGCGGGGCCACTGAAGCTTTCTTT. Amino acids: CASIQRGATEAFF.

The rearrangement uses TRBV7-2 and TRBJ2-5; 9 positions match TRBD1. The CDR3 covers 16 residues. Trimming removed 2 bases from V and 4 bases from J; junction bases left unmatched: 8. Germline CDR1 reads SGHTA; CDR2 reads FQGNSA. The CDR3 sequence: CASSLIGQGLGETQYF. CDR3 sequence (DNA): TGTGCCAGCAGCTTAATAGGACAGGGGCTCGGAGAGACCCAGTACTTC.

The chain couples TRBV12-3 or TRBV12-4 to TRBJ2-5; tentatively, D is TRBD2 (5 bases). Trimming took off 2 bases at V and 4 bases at J, with 8 bases between the two ends. CDR3 size: 13 residues. The CDR3 sequence is CASSLLGVETQYF. In DNA, the CDR3 is TGTGCCAGCAGTTTACTGGGAGTAGAGACCCAGTACTTC.

J is TRBJ2-4 and V is TRBV24-1; maybe TRBD2 (6 bases). V lost 3 bases and J lost 8, with 16 bases in between. Germline V lookup: CDR1 KGHDR, CDR2 SFDVKD. This CDR3 spans 15 amino acids. The CDR3 spells CATSDGFGGKDIQYF. The CDR3 DNA follows: TGTGCCACCAGTGATGGCTTTGGGGGGAAGGACATTCAGTACTTC.

The chain joins TRBV19 to TRBJ2-2; tentative D call: TRBD1 (5 bases). Trimming left V 3 bases short and J 0 bases short, with 17 bases between. The CDR3 is made up of 18 amino acids. The germline gives CDR1 LNHDA, CDR2 SQIVND (reference sequence). The CDR3 protein is CASSMRLGRASNTGELFF. In nucleotides, the CDR3 is TGTGCCAGTAGTATGCGTCTGGGCAGGGCCTCGAACACCGGGGAGCTGTTTTTT.

The chain employs TRBV5-4 and TRBJ1-3; D gene uncertain. There are 14 residues in the CDR3. Germline loops: CDR1 SGHNT, CDR2 YYREEE (reference sequence). Between the trimmed V and J ends, which lost 10 bases and 0 bases, there was a span of 14 bases. CDR3 bases: TGTGCCTGGGCCTTTACCTCCTCTGGAAACACCATATATTTT. Its translation: CAWAFTSSGNTIYF.

The chain joins TRBV7-6 to TRBJ2-7; TRBD2 agrees at 9 bases. The junction had 4 bases not matched to a gene; V was cut back by 1 base and J by 3 bases. This CDR3 spans 15 amino acids. Germline values: CDR1 SGHVS, CDR2 FNYEAQ. The CDR3: CASSLVGTSFYEQYF. The CDR3 nucleotides read TGTGCCAGCAGCTTAGTGGGGACTAGCTTCTACGAGCAGTACTTC.

The J gene is TRBJ1-1, the V gene TRBV7-9, with TRBD1 matching 7 bases. Trimming at V came to 8 bases and at J to 2 bases, leaving 5 bases not matched to a gene. The V gene's germline CDR1 is SEHNR and CDR2 FQNEAQ (reference sequence). The CDR3 contains 13 residues. Here the CDR3 reads CASQGQTNTEAFF. The CDR3 bases are TGTGCCAGCCAGGGACAGACAAACACTGAAGCTTTCTTT.

Turning to this clone: Other DNA sequences in this sample translate to the same CDR3. The chain uses TRBV27 and TRBJ2-7; maybe TRBD1 (6 bases). Germline CDR1 and CDR2: MNHEY and SMNVEV (reference sequence). Trimming removed 5 bases at V and 0 bases at J, with 14 bases between. This CDR3 is built from 15 residues. The CDR3 coding sequence is TGTGCCAGCAGTCTAAAACAGGGCAGCTCCTACGAGCAGTACTTC. Translated: CASSLKQGSSYEQYF.

V and J are TRBV5-1 and TRBJ2-5; 11 bases are a match to TRBD2. The germline CDR1 and CDR2 sequences are SGHRS and YFSETQ. V was clipped by 3 bases and J by 3 bases; unmatched bases: 7. The CDR3 extends over 16 amino acids. CDR3 sequence (DNA): TGCGCCAGCAGCTACTCCGGGACTAGCGGTAAAGAGACCCAGTACTTC. Translation: CASSYSGTSGKETQYF.